Detailed here is one T cell receptor beta chain. The antigen is undetermined. This sample is part of a study of cytomegalovirus exposure and HLA in healthy donors. Study-wide context: An earlier analysis found 95 million to 140 million unique TCR beta sequences from about 190 million T cells. General study findings and limits: It was reported that the classifier diagnosed cytomegalovirus status with high specificity and sensitivity in both the original and validation cohorts.

Per the germline V gene, CDR1 is MNHEY and CDR2 is SMNVEV (reference sequence). V lost 2 bases and J lost 4, with 20 bases in between. This CDR3 comprises 17 residues. The PCR made use of 60 Vbeta and 13 Jbeta primers. The table came from immunoSEQ multiplex PCR; TCRdb's copy has only in-frame clones and leaves some out. This table has some 150,000 clones, 75% to 85% appearing once. Sequencing was carried out using PBMCs. This chain uses TRBV27 with TRBJ1-2, with a weak D call TRBD1 (6 bases). The sequence came from a woman aged 45-65 years in good health and CMV-seropositive. In DNA form, the CDR3 reads TGTGCCAGCAGTTTACGTGGGGGCCAGAAGGGGTTCTATGGCTACACCTTC. This encodes CASSLRGGQKGFYGYTF.